The clone carrying this T cell receptor (beta chain) was picked up many times. Its target is not known. This specimen comes from a study of tumor-infiltrating lymphocytes in primary liver carcinoma. Across the study: Samples returned roughly 3.5 to 8 million productive TCRbeta reads each. Read depth did not differ significantly between tissue types. The study, taken as a whole, reports: Pairs comparing tumor with adjacent tissue or blood overlapped less than pairs drawn from tumor regions.

Unsorted whole blood supplied the RNA, and germline DNA was extracted too. The researchers produced TCR beta cDNA from 500 ng total RNA with a constant-region primer. ARM-PCR was slightly modified, and three nested multiplex PCR rounds with it gave rise to the TCR beta libraries. TRBV1-TRBV30 forward primers and a C-beta reverse primer were used in the first two PCR rounds, which each ran for around 11 cycles. TCRdb redid the calling of the multiplex PCR reads with MiXCR, one entry per CDR3 protein. Found here are around 330,000 distinct CDR3 sequences, approximately 58% of them singletons; the top ten hold about 17%. The trim removed 7 bases at V and 2 bases at J, leaving 7 bases unmatched. The CDR3 length is 14 residues. Germline values: CDR1 SGHAT, CDR2 FQDESV (reference sequence).

The source of this sequence is a woman in her thirties with primary liver carcinoma and hepatitis B virus infection. What was sequenced was peripheral blood. The genes are TRBV11-1 and TRBJ2-7, with TRBD1 identical over 8 bases. The CDR3 sequence: CASTLTGGPYEQYF. The CDR3 DNA is TGTGCCAGCACACTCACAGGGGGGCCCTACGAGCAGTACTTC.